A single sample gave rise to the 20 T cell receptor beta chains below, sequenced in a study of blood T cell repertoires in COVID-19. Clones were read by immunoSEQ multiplex PCR, and TCRdb kept only the in-frame ones, dropping some. Among fewer than 200,000 clones listed, less than 90% were seen once. The sequencing sample was made of PBMCs or T cells enriched from blood (not recorded which). The receptors derive from a woman aged 45-60 years who had recovered from COVID-19.

This chain links TRBV7-9 with TRBJ1-2; D remains unclear. The CDR3 is 16 amino acids. Germline CDR1 is SEHNR and CDR2 is FQNEAQ (reference sequence). V was shortened by 6 bases and J by 2 bases, with 19 bases between the two germline ends. The DNA of the CDR3 is TGTGCCAGCAGGCTCCTGGGTGGGGAGATGAACTATGGCTACACCTTC. Residues: CASRLLGGEMNYGYTF. The full variable domain, rest sourced from reference TRBV7-9 and TRBJ1-2, is DTGVSQNPRHKITKRGQNVTFRCDPISEHNRLYWYRQTLGQGPEFLTYFQNEAQLEKSRLLSDRFSAERPKGSFSTLEIQRTEQGDSAMYLCASRLLGGEMNYGYTFGSGTRLTVV.

The rearrangement uses TRBV5-1 and TRBJ2-3; possibly TRBD2 for D (5 bases). The CDR3 totals 15 residues. V was trimmed by 0 bases and J by 1 base, leaving 9 bases between them. Germline V gene lookup returns CDR1 SGHRS and CDR2 YFSETQ. CDR3 DNA sequence: TGCGCCAGCAGCTTGGGAGGGCAGGGCACAGATACGCAGTATTTT. The encoded protein is CASSLGGQGTDTQYF. The variable domain in full, with the rest retrieved from reference TRBV5-1 and TRBJ2-3, is KAGVTQTPRYLIKTRGQQVTLSCSPISGHRSVSWYQQTPGQGLQFLFEYFSETQRNKGNFPGRFSGRQFSNSRSEMNVSTLELGDSALYLCASSLGGQGTDTQYFGPGTRLTVL.

This clone was counted a single time. The genes are TRBV11-2 and TRBJ2-1, with D possibly TRBD2 on 5 matching bases. The CDR3 length is 12 residues. CDR1 and CDR2 (germline): SGHAT, FQNNGV. Trimming removed 6 bases from V and 10 bases from J, with 13 bases in between. CDR3: CASSLRVGEQFF. DNA of the CDR3: TGTGCCAGCAGTTTGAGGGTTGGCGAGCAGTTCTTC.

The chain recombines TRBV11-2 with TRBJ2-5; 14 bases map to TRBD2. Germline V CDR1 and CDR2: SGHAT, FQNNGV. Unmatched junction bases numbered 16, after V lost 5 bases and J lost 14 bases. The CDR3 extends over 16 amino acids. CDR3 loop: CASSANPGLAGEGEYF. As DNA, the CDR3 is TGTGCCAGCAGCGCAAATCCGGGACTAGCGGGAGAAGGGGAATACTTC. Together with reference TRBV11-2 and TRBJ2-5, the CDR3 gives the full variable domain: EAGVAQSPRYKIIEKRQSVAFWCNPISGHATLYWYQQILGQGPKLLIQFQNNGVVDDSQLPKDRFSAERLKGVDSTLKIQPAKLEDSAVYLCASSANPGLAGEGEYFGPGTRLLVL.

The chain employs TRBV11-2 and TRBJ1-1, with no clear D. V gave up 5 bases and J gave up 5 bases, with 21 bases separating them. CDR3 length equals 16 residues. Germline loops: CDR1 SGHAT, CDR2 FQNNGV. In DNA, the CDR3 is TGTGCCAGCAGCCCAACGAAAGGGAGAAGAGGTACTGAAGCTTTCTTT. Amino acid sequence: CASSPTKGRRGTEAFF.

In this sample, this clone turned up a few times. The J gene is TRBJ2-1, the V gene TRBV12-3 or TRBV12-4; D perhaps matches TRBD1 (5 bases). CDR3 length equals 13 residues. With 4 bases removed from V and 9 bases from J, the gap between germline ends came to 13 bases. The CDR3 nucleotides read TGTGCCAGCAGTTGGCAGGGCTCTGCTGAGCAGTTCTTC. Translated, it gives CASSWQGSAEQFF.

The CDR3 region has the DNA TGTGCCAGCAGCCGTCTAGCGGGAGGAAGTAACGAGCAGTACGTC. Protein product: CASSRLAGGSNEQYV. The rearrangement joins TRBV7-2 to TRBJ2-7, with TRBD2 matching over 11 bases. The CDR3 length is 15 residues. Germline loops: CDR1 SGHTA, CDR2 FQGNSA. V gave up 5 bases and J gave up 5 bases; unmatched junction bases: 8.

J is TRBJ1-3 and V is TRBV5-1, with unresolved D. The germline gives CDR1 SGHRS, CDR2 YFSETQ. V was shortened by 0 bases and J by 7 bases, with 8 bases between the two germline ends. The CDR3 totals 13 residues. CDR3 in DNA: TGCGCCAGCAGCTTGGGAGGGCCGAACACCATATATTTT. Amino acid sequence: CASSLGGPNTIYF.

This chain connects TRBV7-8 to TRBJ1-5; D is undetermined. Per the germline V gene, CDR1 is SGHVS and CDR2 is FQNEAQ. The CDR3 runs to 13 residues. The V end lost 1 base, the J end lost 7 bases, and 8 bases lay between the germline ends. The CDR3 coding sequence is TGTGCCAGCAGCTTAGACCCGGGACAGCCCCAGCATTTT. Translated, it gives CASSLDPGQPQHF. The whole variable domain, remainder taken from reference TRBV7-8 and TRBJ1-5, is GAGVSQSPRYKVAKRGQDVALRCDPISGHVSLFWYQQALGQGPEFLTYFQNEAQLDKSGLPSDRFFAERPEGSVSTLKIQRTQQEDSAVYLCASSLDPGQPQHFGDGTRLSIL.

The chain couples TRBV24-1 to TRBJ2-2, with D possibly being TRBD2 (6 bases). Germline V gives CDR1 KGHDR, CDR2 SFDVKD. CDR3 length: 15 amino acids. Trimming removed 4 bases from V and 4 bases from J, with 12 bases in between. The CDR3 here is CATSDAGPSTGELFF. The CDR3 DNA sequence: TGTGCCACCAGTGACGCGGGACCGAGCACCGGGGAGCTGTTTTTT.

V is TRBV24-1 and J is TRBJ1-2, with 9 bases fitting TRBD1. The CDR3 runs to 13 residues. Unmatched junction bases numbered 6, after V lost 9 bases and J lost 5 bases. CDR1 and CDR2 from the germline V gene are KGHDR and SFDVKD. CDR3 sequence (DNA): TGTGCCACCGCCCCGGGACAGGGTTATGGCTACACCTTC. This sequence encodes CATAPGQGYGYTF.

This clone was detected once. The V and J genes are TRBV18 and TRBJ1-1; possible D gene TRBD1, 6 bases. The CDR3 consists of 15 residues. Germline CDR1 is KGHSH and CDR2 is LQKENI. The V end was cut by 3 bases, the J end by 0 bases, with 11 bases between. CDR3 sequence: CASSPGGRMNTEAFF. The CDR3 DNA is TGTGCCAGCTCACCGGGGGGGCGTATGAACACTGAAGCTTTCTTT.

The rearrangement uses TRBV3-1 (or the pseudogene TRBV3-2) and TRBJ2-7, with a weak D call TRBD2 (7 bases). The CDR3 has 14 residues. Per the germline V gene, CDR1 is LGHDT and CDR2 is YNNKEL (reference sequence). V was cut by 1 base and J by 7 bases, with 14 bases left in between. CDR3 sequence: CASSQGARGGEQYV. CDR3 sequence (DNA): TGTGCCAGCAGCCAAGGGGCCAGGGGAGGGGAGCAGTACGTC.

The chain joins TRBV25-1 to TRBJ1-4; a possible D gene is TRBD1 (6 bases). CDR3 length equals 13 residues. Between the trimmed V and J ends, which lost 9 bases and 8 bases, there was a span of 16 bases. Germline CDR1 reads MGHDK; CDR2 reads SYGVNS. CDR3 sequence reads: CASTRGAGEKLFF. DNA for the CDR3: TGTGCCAGTACACGGGGGGCGGGAGAAAAACTGTTTTTT. Complete variable domain (other parts from reference TRBV25-1 and TRBJ1-4): EADIYQTPRYLVIGTGKKITLECSQTMGHDKMYWYQQDPGMELHLIHYSYGVNSTEKGDLSSESTVSRIRTEHFPLTLESARPSHTSQYLCASTRGAGEKLFFGSGTQLSVL.

This clone was seen more than once but under ten times. CDR3 bases: TGTGCCAGCAGGTTACAGGCGAACACTGAAGCTTTCTTT. As protein: CASRLQANTEAFF. The chain uses TRBV14 and TRBJ1-1, with D tentatively TRBD1 (5 bases). Germline V gene sequence: CDR1 SGHDN, CDR2 FVKESK. Trimming took 6 bases from V and 1 from J, leaving 9 bases between them. The CDR3 consists of 13 residues. Full variable domain (missing parts from reference TRBV14 and TRBJ1-1): EAGVTQFPSHSVIEKGQTVTLRCDPISGHDNLYWYRRVMGKEIKFLLHFVKESKQDESGMPNNRFLAERTGGTYSTLKVQPAELEDSGVYFCASRLQANTEAFFGQGTRLTVV.

This chain connects TRBV9 to TRBJ1-6; perhaps TRBD1 as D (5 bases). This CDR3 contains 15 residues. Per the germline V gene, CDR1 is SGDLS and CDR2 is YYNGEE. Deletions cut 2 bases from V and 7 bases from J, with 13 bases between. The CDR3 sequence is CASSVSGTENSPLHF. CDR3 bases: TGTGCCAGCAGCGTCAGCGGGACGGAGAATTCACCCCTCCACTTT.

CDR3 sequence: CAWRPDNKQEYF. In DNA form, the CDR3 reads TGTGCCTGGAGACCGGACAATAAACAAGAATATTTT. The rearrangement joins TRBV30 to TRBJ1-3; D possibly corresponds to TRBD1 (5 bases). The CDR3 contains 12 residues. Germline values: CDR1 GTSNPN, CDR2 SVGIG (reference sequence). V was clipped by 3 bases and J by 15 bases, with 18 bases between them.

CDR3 amino acids: CASSLDTGPNQPQHF. The CDR3 nucleotides read TGCGCCAGCAGCTTGGATACAGGGCCCAATCAGCCCCAGCATTTT. The chain couples TRBV5-1 to TRBJ1-5; a weak D match, TRBD1 (6 bases). Germline lookup yields CDR1 SGHRS and CDR2 YFSETQ. With 0 bases removed from V and 3 bases from J, the gap between germline ends came to 10 bases. The CDR3 loop spans 15 amino acids.

The V gene is TRBV19, the J gene TRBJ1-5; possible D gene TRBD1, 5 bases. The V gene lost 3 bases and the J gene lost 11 bases, with 17 bases spanning the gap. CDR1 and CDR2 from the germline V gene are LNHDA and SQIVND (reference sequence). The CDR3 consists of 14 residues. CDR3 in amino acids: CASSIVTGGWAQHF. In DNA form, the CDR3 reads TGTGCCAGTAGTATCGTGACCGGGGGGTGGGCCCAGCATTTT. The full variable domain, its missing parts supplied by reference TRBV19 and TRBJ1-5, is DGGITQSPKYLFRKEGQNVTLSCEQNLNHDAMYWYRQDPGQGLRLIYYSQIVNDFQKGDIAEGYSVSREKKESFPLTVTSAQKNPTAFYLCASSIVTGGWAQHFGDGTRLSIL.

V usage is TRBV6-5 and J usage is TRBJ1-1, with 8 bases that match TRBD1. Germline V gene lookup returns CDR1 MNHEY and CDR2 SVGAGI. This CDR3 spans 12 amino acids. The V segment lost 8 bases and the J segment 4 bases; nucleotides outside the gene matches: 3. Here the CDR3 DNA reads TGTGCCAGCGGCAGGGGGCCCACTGAAGCTTTCTTT. This translates into CASGRGPTEAFF.